This entry lists 15 T cell receptor beta chains sequenced from one sample in a study of blood T cell repertoires in COVID-19. Measured with immunoSEQ multiplex PCR; TCRdb has only the in-frame clones, and not every one. The sample holds 55,000 to 75,000 clones, around 82% seen once. The source material was peripheral blood. These receptors were taken from an older man with COVID-19, enrolled during active disease.

Note on this clone: Distinct nucleotide sequences in the sample also encode this CDR3. The chain couples TRBV7-9 to TRBJ2-3, with 7 bases fitting TRBD2. Germline V gene data show CDR1 as SEHNR and CDR2 as FQNEAQ (reference sequence). V lost 3 bases and J lost 1; bases outside the gene matches: 1. This CDR3 has 14 residues. CDR3 bases: TGTGCCAGCAGCTTGCTAGCGGGCACAGATACGCAGTATTTT. The encoded protein is CASSLLAGTDTQYF.

This chain uses TRBV19 with TRBJ2-5; TRBD1 aligns across 8 bases. The V gene's germline CDR1 is LNHDA and CDR2 SQIVND (reference sequence). The V segment lost 3 bases and the J segment 4 bases; nucleotides outside the gene matches: 4. This CDR3 spans 14 amino acids. The CDR3 loop reads CASSIITGGETQYF. The CDR3 nucleotides read TGTGCCAGTAGTATCATAACAGGGGGAGAGACCCAGTACTTC. The entire variable domain, with the rest obtained from reference TRBV19 and TRBJ2-5, is as follows: DGGITQSPKYLFRKEGQNVTLSCEQNLNHDAMYWYRQDPGQGLRLIYYSQIVNDFQKGDIAEGYSVSREKKESFPLTVTSAQKNPTAFYLCASSIITGGETQYFGPGTRLLVL.

The gene calls are TRBV3-1 (or the pseudogene TRBV3-2) and TRBJ2-1; D perhaps matches TRBD2 (6 bases). Germline V gene lookup returns CDR1 LGHDT and CDR2 YNNKEL (reference sequence). Trimming took off 5 bases at V and 4 bases at J, with 15 bases between the two ends. CDR3 length equals 15 residues. CDR3 sequence reads: CASSAGWGEYNEQFF. The CDR3 DNA follows: TGTGCCAGCAGCGCAGGGTGGGGGGAATACAATGAGCAGTTCTTC.

DNA for the CDR3: TGTGCCAGGGACAGCTGGCTTGGGGATCAGCCCCAGCATTTT. This encodes CARDSWLGDQPQHF. The rearrangement joins TRBV6-5 to TRBJ1-5; D is possibly TRBD1 (6 bases). This CDR3 spans 14 amino acids. V was pared by 9 bases and J by 5 bases, with 17 bases between. Germline V lookup: CDR1 MNHEY, CDR2 SVGAGI.

The chain is built from TRBV7-6 and TRBJ2-5, with 10 bases that match TRBD1. Germline CDR1 and CDR2: SGHVS and FNYEAQ. This CDR3 contains 16 residues. Unmatched junction bases numbered 12, after V lost 5 bases and J lost 6 bases. CDR3 loop: CASSGFSTGGAQTQYF. The CDR3 coding sequence is TGTGCCAGCAGCGGATTCTCGACAGGGGGCGCGCAGACCCAGTACTTC.

V usage is TRBV6-4 and J usage is TRBJ2-1, with TRBD2 matching 11 bases. Per the germline V gene, CDR1 is MRHNA and CDR2 is SNTAGT. The CDR3 contains 15 residues. J was trimmed by 3 bases and V by 4 bases; bases with no gene match: 2. The CDR3: CASSVAGGVYNEQFF. CDR3 in DNA: TGTGCCAGCAGTGTAGCGGGAGGGGTCTACAATGAGCAGTTCTTC.

The V and J genes are TRBV10-3 and TRBJ1-3; D is undetermined. The V gene's germline CDR1 is ENHRY and CDR2 SYGVKD. V was trimmed by 0 bases and J by 0 bases, leaving 9 bases between them. CDR3 length equals 16 residues. The CDR3 sequence is CAISESYSHSGNTIYF. The CDR3 DNA reads as TGTGCCATCAGTGAGTCGTACTCCCACTCTGGAAACACCATATATTTT.

The CDR3 sequence: CASSHVGGKLFF. In DNA, the CDR3 is TGTGCCAGCAGCCACGTGGGGGGAAAACTGTTTTTT. The gene calls are TRBV3-1 (or the pseudogene TRBV3-2) and TRBJ1-4, with D tentatively TRBD1 (5 bases). The CDR3 is made up of 12 amino acids. In germline, CDR1 is LGHDT, CDR2 YNNKEL (reference sequence). V was trimmed by 3 bases and J by 10 bases, leaving 9 bases between them.

This clone was recorded once. Germline is not matched at one junction end, which may reflect a read error. The chain carries TRBV7-2 and TRBJ2-3, with TRBD2 matching over 7 bases. The length of the CDR3 is 15 residues. Germline V gives CDR1 SGHTA, CDR2 FQGNSA. CDR3: CASSLASGVTDTQYF. The CDR3 DNA is TGTGCCAGCAGCCTAGCTAGCGGAGTCACAGATACGCAGTATTTT. Full variable domain (remainder filled in from reference TRBV7-2 and TRBJ2-3): GAGVSQSPSNKVTEKGKDVELRCDPISGHTALYWYRQSLGQGLEFLIYFQGNSAPDKSGLPSDRFSAERTGGSVSTLTIQRTQQEDSAVYLCASSLASGVTDTQYFGPGTRLTVL.

The chain links TRBV6-2 or TRBV6-3 to TRBJ1-1; D remains unclear. The ends were cut back, 4 bases at V and 13 bases at J, with 16 bases in the middle. Germline V gene data show CDR1 as MNHEY and CDR2 as SVGEGT. The CDR3 is made up of 12 amino acids. The CDR3 nucleotides read TGTGCCAGCAGTTCAGCCCTCACCCCGGGTTTCTTT. Its protein product is CASSSALTPGFF.

The CDR3 protein is CASSPLGQETEAFF. For the CDR3, the DNA is TGTGCCAGCTCACCCCTAGGACAGGAGACTGAAGCTTTCTTT. The rearrangement joins TRBV18 to TRBJ1-1; 7 positions match TRBD1. The length of the CDR3 is 14 residues. Germline V gene data show CDR1 as KGHSH and CDR2 as LQKENI. Unmatched junction bases numbered 6, after V lost 3 bases and J lost 5 bases.

The chain combines TRBV7-2 with TRBJ1-2, with 8 nucleotides matching TRBD1. The V segment lost 3 bases and the J segment 2 bases; nucleotides outside the gene matches: 11. The germline V gene has CDR1 SGHTA and CDR2 FQGNSA. This CDR3 spans 17 amino acids. The CDR3 DNA reads as TGTGCCAGCAGCTTTGGCTTGCCGGGACAGGAGAACTATGGCTACACCTTC. Its translation: CASSFGLPGQENYGYTF.

The CDR3: CASSKAEFYGYTF. DNA of the CDR3: TGTGCCAGCAGCAAAGCGGAGTTTTATGGCTACACCTTC. The chain has TRBV21-1 and TRBJ1-2. TRBV21-1 is assigned pseudogene status. The CDR3 has 13 amino acids.

The rearrangement links TRBV7-8 to TRBJ2-2; D not resolved. Germline V gene sequence: CDR1 SGHVS, CDR2 FQNEAQ. V was trimmed by 5 bases and J by 5 bases, leaving 6 bases between them. The CDR3 is 12 residues long. The CDR3 sequence is CASSLGTGELFF. In DNA form, the CDR3 reads TGTGCCAGCAGCCTCGGGACCGGGGAGCTGTTTTTT.

This chain connects TRBV21-1 to TRBJ1-2. TRBV21-1 is a pseudogene locus. There are 13 residues in the CDR3. The CDR3 loop is CASSGRHGNGYTF. The DNA of the CDR3 is TGTGCCAGCAGCGGGCGACACGGGAATGGCTACACCTTC.